The 10 T cell receptor beta chains in this list originate from one sample, sequenced in a study of CD8+ T cells in alopecia areata. RNA, once extracted, was reverse transcribed into cDNA for use as the sequencing template. Libraries were prepared by immunoSEQ multiplex PCR; TCRdb keeps only in-frame clonotypes and omits some of them. The top ten clones hold 0.8% to 1% of a sample with roughly 250,000 clones, 60% of them seen once. The sample's treatment: oral pan-JAK inhibitor, 5-10 mg twice daily. The material sequenced was CD4+ T cells sorted from blood, taken at roughly week 53, from a patient treated with tofacitinib. Source of these receptors: a human donor with alopecia areata.

The chain has TRBV19 and TRBJ2-1, with D unresolved. Germline-derived CDR1 and CDR2 are LNHDA and SQIVND (reference sequence). The CDR3 loop spans 15 amino acids. V dropped 3 bases and J dropped 4 bases, with 13 bases sitting between them. The CDR3: CASSMREAVYNEQFF. CDR3 DNA sequence: TGTGCCAGTAGTATGAGAGAGGCAGTTTACAATGAGCAGTTCTTC.

This rearrangement joins TRBV30 to TRBJ1-1, with D possibly being TRBD1 (5 bases). Trimming stripped 5 bases from V and 2 bases from J, with 18 bases between. The CDR3 extends over 15 amino acids. Per the germline V gene, CDR1 is GTSNPN and CDR2 is SVGIG (reference sequence). Here the CDR3 DNA reads TGTGCCTGGCAGATTCGCCGGACAATAAACACTGAAGCTTTCTTT. It yields the protein CAWQIRRTINTEAFF.

CDR3 region: CASSLGHDFNSPLHF. In DNA, the CDR3 is TGTGCCAGCAGCTTAGGCCACGATTTTAATTCACCCCTCCACTTT. The gene calls are TRBV13 and TRBJ1-6; D not certain. The CDR3 totals 15 residues. Germline lookup yields CDR1 PRHDT and CDR2 FYEKMQ (reference sequence). V was pared by 0 bases and J by 6 bases, with 9 bases between. Supplemented by reference TRBV13 and TRBJ1-6, the full variable domain reads AAGVIQSPRHLIKEKRETATLKCYPIPRHDTVYWYQQGPGQDPQFLISFYEKMQSDKGSIPDRFSAQQFSDYHSELNMSSLELGDSALYFCASSLGHDFNSPLHFGNGTRLTVT.

The chain couples TRBV11-2 to TRBJ2-7, with D hard to call. The V gene lost 1 base and the J gene lost 5 bases, with 9 bases spanning the gap. The length of the CDR3 is 13 residues. The germline gives CDR1 SGHAT, CDR2 FQNNGV. Here the CDR3 reads CASSLAGSHEQYF. The CDR3 bases are TGTGCCAGCAGCTTAGCCGGGTCCCACGAGCAGTACTTC.

V usage is TRBV4-3 and J usage is TRBJ1-2, with TRBD1 matching 7 bases. Germline CDR1 reads LGHNA; CDR2 reads YSLEER. CDR3 length: 15 amino acids. Unmatched junction bases numbered 5, after V lost 0 bases and J lost 4 bases. CDR3 nucleotides: TGCGCCAGCAGCCAAGACCCGGGACAGATCTATGGCTACACCTTC. Encoded protein: CASSQDPGQIYGYTF.

The genes are TRBV15 and TRBJ2-1; D is uncertain. Germline loops: CDR1 LNHNV, CDR2 YYDKDF (reference sequence). The CDR3 consists of 13 residues. V lost 7 bases, J lost 0 bases, and 7 bases lay in between. This CDR3 reads CATKVNSYNEQFF. CDR3 bases: TGTGCCACCAAGGTCAACTCCTACAATGAGCAGTTCTTC.

The rearrangement uses TRBV5-1 and TRBJ2-5, with D perhaps TRBD1 (6 bases). V dropped 4 bases and J dropped 5 bases, with 18 bases sitting between them. The CDR3 covers 15 residues. The germline V gene has CDR1 SGHRS and CDR2 YFSETQ. CDR3 sequence (DNA): TGCGCCAGCAGCACTCCCCTCGGAGACAGGGAGACCCAGTACTTC. Translation gives CASSTPLGDRETQYF.

In this sample, this clone turned up a few times. This chain connects TRBV19 to TRBJ2-5; unclear D gene. Germline-derived CDR1 and CDR2 are LNHDA and SQIVND (reference sequence). This CDR3 is 11 amino acids long. Trimming pared 4 bases from V and 5 bases from J, leaving 5 bases between. Here the CDR3 DNA reads TGTGCCAGTAGTAGACGGGAGACCCAGTACTTC. Its translation: CASSRRETQYF.

The V gene is TRBV11-2, the J gene TRBJ1-2; no clear D gene. Trimming pared 1 base from V and 4 bases from J, leaving 7 bases between. Germline CDR1 and CDR2: SGHAT and FQNNGV. This CDR3 has 13 residues. CDR3 coding DNA: TGTGCCAGCAGCTTAGGAGTGTTCTATGGCTACACCTTC. As protein: CASSLGVFYGYTF. Filled out from reference TRBV11-2 and TRBJ1-2, the complete variable domain reads EAGVAQSPRYKIIEKRQSVAFWCNPISGHATLYWYQQILGQGPKLLIQFQNNGVVDDSQLPKDRFSAERLKGVDSTLKIQPAKLEDSAVYLCASSLGVFYGYTFGSGTRLTVV.

Comment on this clone: In the same sample, other DNA sequences code for this CDR3. The chain couples TRBV30 to TRBJ2-7; D remains ambiguous. The CDR3 is 11 residues long. Germline CDR1 GTSNPN, CDR2 SVGIG (reference sequence). The germline V and J ends were trimmed by 2 bases and 5 bases, with 7 bases remaining between them. The CDR3 here is CAWSSLDEQYF. CDR3 DNA sequence: TGTGCCTGGAGTTCGCTGGACGAGCAGTACTTC.